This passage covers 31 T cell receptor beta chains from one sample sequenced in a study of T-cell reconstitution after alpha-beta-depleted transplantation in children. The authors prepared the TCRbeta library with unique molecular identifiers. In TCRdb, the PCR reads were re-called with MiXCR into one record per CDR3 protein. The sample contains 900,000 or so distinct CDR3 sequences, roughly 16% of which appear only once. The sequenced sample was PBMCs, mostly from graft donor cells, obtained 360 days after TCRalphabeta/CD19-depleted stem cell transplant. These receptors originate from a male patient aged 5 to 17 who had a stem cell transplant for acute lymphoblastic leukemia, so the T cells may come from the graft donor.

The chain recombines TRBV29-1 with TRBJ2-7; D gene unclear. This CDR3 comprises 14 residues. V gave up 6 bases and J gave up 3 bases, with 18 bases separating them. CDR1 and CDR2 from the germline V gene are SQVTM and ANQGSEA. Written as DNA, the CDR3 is TGCAGCGTCGTGGCCCCCTTTTCCTACTACGAGCAGTACTTC. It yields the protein CSVVAPFSYYEQYF.

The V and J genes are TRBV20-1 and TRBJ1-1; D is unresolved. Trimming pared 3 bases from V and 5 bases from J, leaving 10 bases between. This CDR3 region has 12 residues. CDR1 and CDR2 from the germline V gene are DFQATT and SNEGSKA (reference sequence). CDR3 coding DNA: TGCAGTGCTAGCCGCTTTGAAACTGAAGCTTTCTTT. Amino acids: CSASRFETEAFF.

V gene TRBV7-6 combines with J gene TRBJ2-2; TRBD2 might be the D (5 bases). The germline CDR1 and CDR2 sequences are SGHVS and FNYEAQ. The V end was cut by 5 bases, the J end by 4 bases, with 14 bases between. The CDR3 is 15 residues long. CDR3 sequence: CASSPPGIFTGELFF. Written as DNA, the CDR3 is TGTGCCAGCAGCCCCCCGGGGATTTTCACCGGGGAGCTGTTTTTT.

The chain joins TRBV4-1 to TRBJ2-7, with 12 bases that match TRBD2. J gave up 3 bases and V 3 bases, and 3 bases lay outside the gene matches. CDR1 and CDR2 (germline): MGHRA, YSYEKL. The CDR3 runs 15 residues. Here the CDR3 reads CASSHRLAGVYEQYF. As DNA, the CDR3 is TGCGCCAGCAGCCACCGACTAGCGGGAGTCTACGAGCAGTACTTC.

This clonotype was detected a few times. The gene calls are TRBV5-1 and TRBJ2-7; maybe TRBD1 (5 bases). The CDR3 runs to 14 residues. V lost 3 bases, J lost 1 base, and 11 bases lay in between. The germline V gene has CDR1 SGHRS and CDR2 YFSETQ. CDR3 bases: TGCGCCAGCAGCTATGGTCGACAGTCCTACGAGCAGTACTTC. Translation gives CASSYGRQSYEQYF.

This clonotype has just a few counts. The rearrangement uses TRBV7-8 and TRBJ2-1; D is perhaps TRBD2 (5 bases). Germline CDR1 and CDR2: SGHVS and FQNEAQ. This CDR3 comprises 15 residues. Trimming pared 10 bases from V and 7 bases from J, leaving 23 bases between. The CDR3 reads CAISLSRWTRNEQFF. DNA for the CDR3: TGTGCCATATCCCTCTCTAGGTGGACTCGGAATGAGCAGTTCTTC.

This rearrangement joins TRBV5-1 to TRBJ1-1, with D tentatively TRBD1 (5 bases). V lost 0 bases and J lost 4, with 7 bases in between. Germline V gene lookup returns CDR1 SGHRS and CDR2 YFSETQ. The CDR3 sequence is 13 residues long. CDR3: CASSLGQLTEAFF. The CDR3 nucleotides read TGCGCCAGCAGCTTGGGACAGCTCACTGAAGCTTTCTTT.

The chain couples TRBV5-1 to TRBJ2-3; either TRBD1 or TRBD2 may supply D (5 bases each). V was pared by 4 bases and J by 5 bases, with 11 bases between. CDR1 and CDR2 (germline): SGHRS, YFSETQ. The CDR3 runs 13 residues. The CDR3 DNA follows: TGCGCCAGCAGCCGGGACGTTGGAGATACGCAGTATTTT. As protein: CASSRDVGDTQYF.

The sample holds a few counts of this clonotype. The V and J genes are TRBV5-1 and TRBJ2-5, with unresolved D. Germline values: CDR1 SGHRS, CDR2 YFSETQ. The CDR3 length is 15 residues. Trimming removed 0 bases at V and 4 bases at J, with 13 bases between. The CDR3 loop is CASSLEPVGRETQYF. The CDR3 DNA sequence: TGCGCCAGCAGCTTGGAGCCAGTAGGTCGAGAGACCCAGTACTTC.

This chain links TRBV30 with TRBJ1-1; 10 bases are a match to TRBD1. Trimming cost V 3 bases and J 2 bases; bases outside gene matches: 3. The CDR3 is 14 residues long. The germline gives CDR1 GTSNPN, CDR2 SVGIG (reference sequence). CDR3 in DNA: TGTGCCTGGAGGGACAGGGGGATCAACACTGAAGCTTTCTTT. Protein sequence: CAWRDRGINTEAFF.

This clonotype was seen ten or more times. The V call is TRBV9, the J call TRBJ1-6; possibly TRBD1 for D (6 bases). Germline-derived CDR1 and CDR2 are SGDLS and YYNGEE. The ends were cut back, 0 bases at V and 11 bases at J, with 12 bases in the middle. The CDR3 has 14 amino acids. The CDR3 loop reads CASSVAGGGAPLHF. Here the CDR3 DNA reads TGTGCCAGCAGCGTAGCTGGAGGGGGGGCACCCCTCCACTTT.

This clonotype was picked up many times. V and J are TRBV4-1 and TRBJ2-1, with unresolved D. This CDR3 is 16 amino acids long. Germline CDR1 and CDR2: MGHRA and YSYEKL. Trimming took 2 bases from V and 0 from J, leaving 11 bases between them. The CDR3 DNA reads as TGCGCCAGCAGCCAATCAAGGGCCAGCTCCTACAATGAGCAGTTCTTC. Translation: CASSQSRASSYNEQFF.

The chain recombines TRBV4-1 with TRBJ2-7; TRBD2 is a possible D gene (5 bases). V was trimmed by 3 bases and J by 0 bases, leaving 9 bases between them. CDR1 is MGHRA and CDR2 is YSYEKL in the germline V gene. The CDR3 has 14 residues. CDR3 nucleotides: TGCGCCAGCAGCCATGGCGGGTACTCCTACGAGCAGTACTTC. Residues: CASSHGGYSYEQYF.

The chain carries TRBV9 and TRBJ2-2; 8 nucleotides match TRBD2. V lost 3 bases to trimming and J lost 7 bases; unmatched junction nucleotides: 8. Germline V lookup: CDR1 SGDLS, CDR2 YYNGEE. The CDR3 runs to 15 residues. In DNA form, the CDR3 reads TGTGCCAGCAGCGCCCTGGGACTAGATGGCGGGGAGCTGTTTTTT. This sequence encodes CASSALGLDGGELFF.

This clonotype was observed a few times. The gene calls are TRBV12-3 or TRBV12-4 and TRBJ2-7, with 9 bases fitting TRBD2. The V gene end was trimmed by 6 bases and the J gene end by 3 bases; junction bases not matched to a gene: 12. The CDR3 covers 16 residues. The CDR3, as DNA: TGTGCCAGCAGCGGGGGGCGGGAGGGCCCACTCTACGAGCAGTACTTC. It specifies CASSGGREGPLYEQYF.

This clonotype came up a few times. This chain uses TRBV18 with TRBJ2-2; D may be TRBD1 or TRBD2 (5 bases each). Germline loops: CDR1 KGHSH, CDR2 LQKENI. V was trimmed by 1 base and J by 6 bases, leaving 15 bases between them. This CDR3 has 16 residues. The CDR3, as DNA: TGTGCCAGCTCACCACAGAATCTTCAGGGACCCGGGGAGCTGTTTTTT. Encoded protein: CASSPQNLQGPGELFF.

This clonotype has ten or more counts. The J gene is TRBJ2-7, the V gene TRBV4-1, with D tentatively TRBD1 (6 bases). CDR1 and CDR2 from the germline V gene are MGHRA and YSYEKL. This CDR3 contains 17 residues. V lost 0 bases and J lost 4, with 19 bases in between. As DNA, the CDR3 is TGCGCCAGCAGCCAAGATGGATCAGGGGTTGGGGAATACGAGCAGTACTTC. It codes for CASSQDGSGVGEYEQYF.

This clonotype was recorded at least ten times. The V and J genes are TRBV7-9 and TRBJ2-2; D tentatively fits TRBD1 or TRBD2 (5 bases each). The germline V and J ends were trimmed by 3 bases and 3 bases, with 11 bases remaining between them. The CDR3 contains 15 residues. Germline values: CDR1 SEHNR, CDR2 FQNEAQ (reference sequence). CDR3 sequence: CASSLREGHTGELFF. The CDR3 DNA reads TGTGCCAGCAGCTTGCGCGAGGGGCACACCGGGGAGCTGTTTTTT.

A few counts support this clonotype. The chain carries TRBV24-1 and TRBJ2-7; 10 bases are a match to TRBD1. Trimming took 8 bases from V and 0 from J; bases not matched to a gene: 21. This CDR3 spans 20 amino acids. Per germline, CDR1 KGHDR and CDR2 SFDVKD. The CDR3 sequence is CATTTTGGGILAASSYEQYF. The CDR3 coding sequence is TGTGCCACCACCACGACAGGGGGCGGAATCTTAGCGGCAAGCTCCTACGAGCAGTACTTC.

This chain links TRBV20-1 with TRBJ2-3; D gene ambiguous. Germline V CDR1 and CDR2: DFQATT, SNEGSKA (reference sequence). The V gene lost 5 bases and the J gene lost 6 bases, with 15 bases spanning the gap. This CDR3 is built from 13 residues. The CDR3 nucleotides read TGCAGTGCTCTCTGGAAGACTGGGGATACGCAGTATTTT. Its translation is CSALWKTGDTQYF.

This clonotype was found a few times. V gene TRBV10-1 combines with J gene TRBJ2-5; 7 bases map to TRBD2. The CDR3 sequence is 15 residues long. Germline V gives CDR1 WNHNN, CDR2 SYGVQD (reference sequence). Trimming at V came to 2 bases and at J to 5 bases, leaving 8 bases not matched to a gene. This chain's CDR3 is CASSERAGVGETQYF. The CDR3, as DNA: TGCGCCAGCAGTGAGAGGGCGGGAGTGGGTGAGACCCAGTACTTC.

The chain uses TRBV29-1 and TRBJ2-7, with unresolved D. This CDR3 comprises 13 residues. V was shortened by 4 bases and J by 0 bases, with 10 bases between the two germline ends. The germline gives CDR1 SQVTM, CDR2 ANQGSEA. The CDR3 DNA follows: TGCAGCGTTGGTTACGCACTCTCCTACGAGCAGTACTTC. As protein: CSVGYALSYEQYF.

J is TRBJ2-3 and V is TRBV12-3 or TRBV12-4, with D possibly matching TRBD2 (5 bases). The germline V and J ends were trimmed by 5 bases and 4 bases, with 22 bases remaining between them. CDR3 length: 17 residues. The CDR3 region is CASSPSLVGVNPDTQYF. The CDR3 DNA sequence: TGTGCCAGCAGTCCCTCCTTGGTGGGAGTGAACCCAGATACGCAGTATTTT.

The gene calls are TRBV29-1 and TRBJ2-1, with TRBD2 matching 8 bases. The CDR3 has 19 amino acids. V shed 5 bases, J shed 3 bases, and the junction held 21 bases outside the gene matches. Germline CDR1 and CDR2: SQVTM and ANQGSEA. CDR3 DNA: TGCAGCGTTAACGGGATAAAGAGTTCGGGAGGGCCGGGCTACAATGAGCAGTTCTTC. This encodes CSVNGIKSSGGPGYNEQFF.

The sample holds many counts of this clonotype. The CDR3 region is CASSSNRGGYYEQYF. DNA of the CDR3: TGTGCCAGCAGCAGCAACAGGGGAGGCTACTACGAGCAGTACTTC. This chain uses TRBV7-9 with TRBJ2-7; TRBD1 might be the D (7 bases). V dropped 5 bases and J dropped 3 bases, with 17 bases sitting between them. CDR3 size: 15 residues. The germline gives CDR1 SEHNR, CDR2 FQNEAQ (reference sequence).

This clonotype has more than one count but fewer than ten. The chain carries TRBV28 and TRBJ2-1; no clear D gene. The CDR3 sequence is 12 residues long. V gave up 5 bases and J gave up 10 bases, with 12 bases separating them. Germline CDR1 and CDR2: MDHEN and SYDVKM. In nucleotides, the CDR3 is TGTGCCAGCAGTCTGCCGATCAGGGAGCAGTTCTTC. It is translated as CASSLPIREQFF.

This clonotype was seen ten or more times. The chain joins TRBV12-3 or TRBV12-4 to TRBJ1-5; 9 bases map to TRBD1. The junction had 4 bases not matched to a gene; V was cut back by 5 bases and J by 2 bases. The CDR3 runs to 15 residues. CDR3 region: CASSLRQGGNQPQHF. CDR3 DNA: TGTGCCAGCAGTCTCCGACAGGGGGGCAATCAGCCCCAGCATTTT.

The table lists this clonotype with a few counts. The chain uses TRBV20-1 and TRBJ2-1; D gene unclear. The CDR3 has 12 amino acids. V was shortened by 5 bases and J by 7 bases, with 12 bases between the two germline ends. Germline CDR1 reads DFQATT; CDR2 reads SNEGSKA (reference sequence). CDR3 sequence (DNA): TGCAGTGCTTCCACCCTAGTAAATGAGCAGTTCTTC. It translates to CSASTLVNEQFF.

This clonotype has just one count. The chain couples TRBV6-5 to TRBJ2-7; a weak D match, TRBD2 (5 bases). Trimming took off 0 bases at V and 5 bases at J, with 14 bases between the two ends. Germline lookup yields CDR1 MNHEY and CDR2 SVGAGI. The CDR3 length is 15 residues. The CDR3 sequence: CASSYSHGSEDEQYF. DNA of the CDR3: TGTGCCAGCAGTTACTCCCATGGGAGTGAAGACGAGCAGTACTTC.

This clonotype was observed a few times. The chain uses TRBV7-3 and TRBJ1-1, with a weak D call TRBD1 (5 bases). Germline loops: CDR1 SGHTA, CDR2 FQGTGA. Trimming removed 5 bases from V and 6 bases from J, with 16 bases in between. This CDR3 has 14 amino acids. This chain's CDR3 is CASSPGVRGSEAFF. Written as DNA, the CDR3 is TGTGCCAGCAGCCCGGGGGTAAGAGGGTCTGAAGCTTTCTTT.

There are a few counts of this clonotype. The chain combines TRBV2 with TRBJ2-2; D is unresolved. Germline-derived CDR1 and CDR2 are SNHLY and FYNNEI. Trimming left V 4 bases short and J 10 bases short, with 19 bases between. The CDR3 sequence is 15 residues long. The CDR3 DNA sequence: TGTGCCAGCAGTGGGGAAGCGTCCTACGTAAAGGAGCTGTTTTTT. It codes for CASSGEASYVKELFF.